The rows below give T cell receptor beta chains drawn from one sample of a study of cytomegalovirus exposure and HLA in healthy donors. TCRdb keeps only in-frame clones here, not all; method: immunoSEQ multiplex PCR. The profile shows 150,000 to 200,000 clones, 71% of them singletons. Sequencing was performed on PBMCs. Receptors originate from a girl aged 10-17 years in good health and CMV-seronegative. Both conserved end residues are part of each CDR3. A D gene is named only where the DNA matches it firmly. Only part of the rows carry a size: once, few, many, or a class if the clone is expanded.

TRBV27	-	TRBJ2-5	-	CASSLSLGGRGSQETQYF	TGTGCCAGCAGTTTATCCCTCGGGGGGCGGGGGAGTCAAGAGACCCAGTACTTC
TRBV7-7	TRBD2	TRBJ2-1	-	CASSFSGDDNEQFF	TGTGCTAGCAGCTTTAGCGGGGACGACAATGAGCAGTTCTTC
TRBV2	-	TRBJ1-1	-	CASSDLGGGTEAFF	TGTGCCAGCAGTGATTTGGGGGGAGGCACTGAAGCTTTCTTT
TRBV5-1	-	TRBJ1-5	-	CASSLGGEANQPQHF	TGCGCCAGCAGCTTGGGCGGGGAGGCAAATCAGCCCCAGCATTTT
TRBV2	-	TRBJ2-7	once	CASMSNPGEQYF	TGTGCCAGCATGAGTAACCCGGGCGAGCAGTACTTC
TRBV11-2	-	TRBJ2-4	-	CASSLARNIKNIQYF	TGTGCCAGCAGCTTAGCGAGGAATATCAAAAACATTCAGTACTTC
TRBV5-6	-	TRBJ1-2	-	CASSLTGHGYTF	TGTGCCAGCAGCTTAACAGGTCATGGCTACACCTTC
TRBV7-9	-	TRBJ1-5	-	CASSFGSSNQPQHF	TGTGCCAGCAGCTTTGGCAGTAGCAATCAGCCCCAGCATTTT
TRBV5-1	-	TRBJ1-1	-	CASSLDVGRNTEAFF	TGCGCCAGCAGCTTGGATGTGGGGAGGAACACTGAAGCTTTCTTT
TRBV25-1	-	TRBJ2-3	-	CASRPSPDTQYF	TGTGCCAGCAGGCCTAGCCCCGATACGCAGTATTTT
TRBV5-6	TRBD1	TRBJ1-2	-	CASSPPGTGVPMNYGYTF	TGTGCCAGCAGTCCTCCCGGGACAGGGGTCCCCATGAACTATGGCTACACCTTC
TRBV6-4	TRBD2	TRBJ2-1	-	CASSLRLAGAGEQFF	TGTGCCAGCAGCCTCAGACTAGCGGGGGCGGGTGAGCAGTTCTTC